This entry concerns a single TCR beta chain. Its antigen is undetermined. This sample is drawn from a study of cytomegalovirus exposure and HLA in healthy donors. Study-level results: The authors reported that TCR beta sequences could predict HLA-A and HLA-B alleles. These predictions were accurate for most subjects in the first cohort. Most of the TCR beta V segments (in an earlier analysis) were productive either about 90% or about 30% of the time.

PCR primers comprised 60 Vbeta and 13 Jbeta primers. Clones were sequenced by immunoSEQ multiplex PCR, and TCRdb holds only the in-frame ones, with some missing. The sample lists about 140,000 clones, approximately 80% seen once, with over 2% in the top ten. J lost 4 bases, V lost 4 bases, and 5 bases had no gene match. CDR1 SGHTA and CDR2 FQGNSA come from the germline V gene. CDR3 length equals 15 residues. The TCR originated in a woman aged 18-29 years in good health and CMV-seropositive. J is TRBJ1-5 and V is TRBV7-2; TRBD1 matches 9 bases. Material for sequencing was PBMCs. CDR3 loop: CASSSTGQGNQPQHF. The CDR3 region has the DNA TGTGCCAGCAGCTCTACCGGACAGGGGAATCAGCCCCAGCATTTT.